This TCR beta chain was sequenced in a study of blood T cell repertoires in COVID-19. Study-level information: PBMCs, B-cell-depleted T cells, or T cells were the source of the cDNA or gDNA that made up the material.

J was trimmed by 3 bases and V by 2 bases; bases with no gene match: 0. Germline values: CDR1 KGHSH, CDR2 LQKENI. The CDR3 runs 14 residues. Produced via immunoSEQ multiplex PCR; TCRdb's table is partial and in-frame only. The sample lists approximately 30,000 clones, around 88% seen once, with 20% to 30% in the top ten. The receptor's source is a human donor in a cohort sampled during active COVID-19. The sample was peripheral blood. The genes are TRBV18 and TRBJ2-7; 11 positions agree with TRBD1. The CDR3 DNA is TGTGCCAGCTCACCAGGGACAGGGGGCTACGAGCAGTACTTC. It codes for CASSPGTGGYEQYF.